This section outlines one T cell receptor (beta chain) sequence together with its context. Its antigen is undetermined. CDR3 length equals 15 residues. V shed 6 bases, J shed 4 bases, and the junction held 10 bases outside the gene matches. Germline loops: CDR1 MNHNS, CDR2 SASEGT. This entry belongs to a study of cytomegalovirus exposure and HLA in healthy donors. In the study overall: A prior analysis found 95 million to 140 million unique TCR beta sequences from roughly 180 million T cells. Notes on the study in general: In a later analysis, parvovirus B19, influenza, CMV and Epstein-Barr virus appeared linked to several top co-occurrence clusters. In the analysis, some V segments, TRBV6-2 and TRBV6-3 included, were excluded as indistinguishable.

With 60 Vbeta and 13 Jbeta primers, the PCR was carried out. Sequenced by immunoSEQ multiplex PCR; TCRdb stores in-frame clones only, minus some. The top ten clones hold more than 2.5% of a sample with about 160,000 clones, 75% of them seen once. The V call is TRBV6-1, the J call TRBJ2-5, with 8 bases fitting TRBD1. Sequenced: PBMCs. The source of this sequence is a female donor in good health and CMV-seronegative. CDR3: CASSHAADRAETQYF. The CDR3 coding sequence is TGTGCCAGCAGCCACGCCGCGGACAGGGCAGAGACCCAGTACTTC.